The clone carrying this T cell receptor (beta chain) showed up just a few times. The sample comes from a study of cytomegalovirus exposure and HLA in healthy donors. The germline gives CDR1 MGHRA, CDR2 YSYEKL. The V end was cut by 0 bases, the J end by 0 bases, with 8 bases between. The CDR3 runs to 16 residues. 60 Vbeta and 13 Jbeta primers were used in PCR. The method was immunoSEQ multiplex PCR; TCRdb's version includes in-frame clones alone and lacks a portion of them. The data contain about 150,000 clones, 80% of them singletons. The gene calls are TRBV4-1 and TRBJ2-2; D unclear. This TCR was recovered from a man aged 25-45 years in good health and CMV-seropositive. Sequenced sample: PBMCs. This chain's CDR3 is CASSQESVANTGELFF. CDR3 coding DNA: TGCGCCAGCAGCCAAGAATCGGTGGCGAACACCGGGGAGCTGTTTTTT.